A selection of T cell receptor beta chains follows, all from one sample in a study of blood T cell repertoires in COVID-19. Some clones are missing from TCRdb's copy, which holds only in-frame ones; the method was immunoSEQ multiplex PCR. The top ten hold under 9.5% of the sample, which has 150,000 to 190,000 clones, roughly 80% seen once. Sequences were obtained from PBMCs or T cells enriched from blood (not recorded which). The receptors derive from a man aged 45-60 years who had recovered from COVID-19. The CDR3 runs from the conserved cysteine through the conserved F or W. A D gene is named only where the DNA matches it firmly. Clone size is given for some rows only: seen once, a few or many times, or a class if the clone is expanded.

TRBV27,.,.,15,TRBJ1-1,TGTGCCAGCAGTTTATCACCGACAGGGAACACTGAAGCTTTCTTT,CASSLSPTGNTEAFF
TRBV27,.,.,16,TRBJ1-2,TGTGCCAGCAGTCCCCAGACCCTACAGGCCCGCTATGGCTACACCTTC,CASSPQTLQARYGYTF
TRBV5-5,TRBD2,once,17,TRBJ2-3,TGTGCCAGCAGCTTCGGGACTAGCGGGGGGTTCGCAGATACGCAGTATTTT,CASSFGTSGGFADTQYF
TRBV4-3,.,.,16,TRBJ1-1,TGCGCCAGCAGCCAAGAGGGTAGGCGGGGAAACACTGAAGCTTTCTTT,CASSQEGRRGNTEAFF
TRBV7-9,.,.,14,TRBJ2-3,TGTGCCAGCAGCTTAGTAGGCGGATCTGCTACGCAGTATTTT,CASSLVGGSATQYF
TRBV2,.,.,12,TRBJ2-7,TGTGCCAGCAGTGGTCAGGGCCGCGAGCAGTACTTC,CASSGQGREQYF
TRBV18,.,.,13,TRBJ1-1,TGTGCCAGCTCACCTCAAGGGGGAACTGAAGCTTTCTTT,CASSPQGGTEAFF
TRBV5-1,.,few,14,TRBJ2-7,TGCGCCAGCAGCTGGGCAGGGGAGTCCTACGAGCAGTACTTC,CASSWAGESYEQYF
TRBV7-9,.,.,15,TRBJ1-4,TGTGCCAGCAGCTTAGACGGGGGGCCCAACGAAAAACTGTTTTTT,CASSLDGGPNEKLFF
TRBV9,TRBD1,.,18,TRBJ2-2,TGTGCCAGCAGAGGTAACCGGGACAGGGGGCGCGGATCCGGGGAGCTGTTTTTT,CASRGNRDRGRGSGELFF
TRBV7-3,.,once,12,TRBJ2-2,TGTGCCAGCAGCACAGGAGCCGGGGAGCTGTTTTTT,CASSTGAGELFF
TRBV5-5,.,.,16,TRBJ2-6,TGTGCCAGCAGTTCCCACAGAACCTCTGGGGCCAACGTCCTGACTTTC,CASSSHRTSGANVLTF
TRBV5-5,TRBD1,.,14,TRBJ2-7,TGTGCCAGCAGCTTGGGGCAGGGGGCACGGGAGCAGTACTTC,CASSLGQGAREQYF